This T cell receptor beta chain was captured by sequencing in a study of post-analysis software for immune sequencing data. About the study: Secondary progressive, relapsing-remitting and progressive-relapsing multiple sclerosis were among the included disease courses.

Germline CDR1 is SGHTA and CDR2 is FQGNSA. The CDR3 is 11 amino acids. The V gene lost 6 bases and the J gene lost 6 bases, with 9 bases spanning the gap. Prepared TCR beta cDNA libraries contained unique molecular identifiers. The source material, about 0.9 to 11 million T cells, gave rise to roughly 0.5 million cDNA molecules. TCRdb used MiXCR to reprocess the PCR reads, holding one entry per CDR3 protein. The table lists about 760,000 distinct CDR3 sequences, 25% to 30% of them singletons, with more than 0.55% in the top ten. About this clonotype: The antigen remains undetermined.

Study results and limitations: Relative to controls, patients with multiple sclerosis showed significantly lower normalized Chao1 diversity. Same-batch preparations were strongly co-clustered by F measure. Patients showed TRBV5-6, TRBV5-1 and TRBV20-1 among five TRBV segments more frequent than in controls.

The receptor comes from a girl under 18 with multiple sclerosis. The chain joins TRBV7-2 to TRBJ2-7; D call uncertain. The specimen sequenced was blood. CDR3 amino acids: CASSLSGEQYF. The CDR3 region has the DNA TGTGCCAGCAGTCTATCGGGCGAGCAGTACTTC.